This passage covers 20 T cell receptor beta chains from one sample sequenced in a study of blood T cell repertoires in COVID-19. Clones were sequenced by immunoSEQ multiplex PCR, and TCRdb holds only the in-frame ones, with some missing. Among 150,000 to 200,000 clones, about 85% were seen once, and the ten largest hold 20% to 25%. Input material: PBMCs or T cells enriched from blood (not recorded which). Receptors originate from a middle-aged woman in a cohort exposed to, infected with or recovered from COVID-19 (not recorded which).

This clone was seen only once. The V call is TRBV27, the J call TRBJ2-1, with TRBD2 matching 11 bases. Trimming at V came to 5 bases and at J to 3 bases, leaving 3 bases not matched to a gene. Looked up from germline, CDR1 is MNHEY and CDR2 is SMNVEV (reference sequence). The CDR3 runs 15 residues. CDR3 nucleotide sequence: TGTGCCAGCAGTATAGCGGGAGGGTACTACAATGAGCAGTTCTTC. Its protein product is CASSIAGGYYNEQFF.

The CDR3: CASSLGQGALGEKLFF. CDR3 coding DNA: TGTGCCAGCAGCCTGGGACAGGGGGCCCTTGGTGAAAAACTGTTTTTT. The rearrangement joins TRBV3-1 (or the pseudogene TRBV3-2) to TRBJ1-4; 12 bases line up with TRBD1. The CDR3 covers 16 residues. With V trimmed by 4 bases and J by 7 bases, 7 bases remained unmatched. Germline loops: CDR1 LGHDT, CDR2 YNNKEL (reference sequence).

This rearrangement joins TRBV7-6 to TRBJ2-7, with D maybe TRBD2 (6 bases). This CDR3 has 17 amino acids. From germline, CDR1 is SGHVS and CDR2 FNYEAQ. The V end was cut by 5 bases, the J end by 3 bases, with 23 bases between. CDR3 DNA sequence: TGTGCCAGCAGCCCCCAGGGTGGTCGGGAGAAGGGCTACGAGCAGTACTTC. Its protein is CASSPQGGREKGYEQYF.

The V and J genes are TRBV5-4 and TRBJ1-4; D gene uncertain. This CDR3 region has 13 residues. The V gene lost 4 bases and the J gene lost 5 bases, with 9 bases spanning the gap. Germline V gene sequence: CDR1 SGHNT, CDR2 YYREEE (reference sequence). CDR3 bases: TGTGCCAGCAGCCTTCAGGTGAATGAAAAACTGTTTTTT. As protein: CASSLQVNEKLFF.

This clone was seen only a few times. The gene calls are TRBV7-2 and TRBJ2-5; weak D call: TRBD2 (5 bases). V was cut by 5 bases and J by 2 bases, with 18 bases left in between. The germline V gene encodes CDR1 SGHTA and CDR2 FQGNSA. CDR3 length equals 16 residues. The CDR3 sequence: CASSLRGSARQETQYF. The CDR3 coding sequence is TGTGCCAGCAGCCTTAGAGGTAGCGCAAGACAAGAGACCCAGTACTTC.

V is TRBV10-1 and J is TRBJ2-1; TRBD2 matches at 7 bases. V was pared by 3 bases and J by 6 bases, with 11 bases of the junction left unmatched. Germline CDR1 and CDR2: WNHNN and SYGVQD (reference sequence). The CDR3 loop spans 16 amino acids. The CDR3 spells CASSERRLATPNEQFF. CDR3 coding DNA: TGCGCCAGCAGTGAACGGAGACTAGCTACCCCCAATGAGCAGTTCTTC.

CDR3 in amino acids: CASSARLASGETQYF. DNA for the CDR3: TGTGCCAGCAGCGCCCGACTAGCGAGCGGGGAGACCCAGTACTTC. The chain joins TRBV7-2 to TRBJ2-5; 8 bases match TRBD2. Germline CDR1 and CDR2: SGHTA and FQGNSA. Trimming at V came to 5 bases and at J to 5 bases, leaving 10 bases not matched to a gene. The CDR3 covers 15 residues.

Here the CDR3 DNA reads TGTGCCAGCAGCTCCCGGACTAGCGGGGGATACAATGAGCAGTTCTTC. It is translated as CASSSRTSGGYNEQFF. This chain joins TRBV11-3 and TRBJ2-1; TRBD2 agrees at 13 bases. Germline-derived CDR1 and CDR2 are SGHNT and YENEEA. Unmatched junction bases numbered 4, after V lost 4 bases and J lost 4 bases. This CDR3 has 16 residues. The full variable domain, completed using reference TRBV11-3 and TRBJ2-1, is EAGVVQSPRYKIIEKKQPVAFWCNPISGHNTLYWYLQNLGQGPELLIRYENEEAVDDSQLPKDRFSAERLKGVDSTLKIQPAELGDSAVYLCASSSRTSGGYNEQFFGPGTRLTVL.

The V call is TRBV27, the J call TRBJ1-2; D gene ambiguous. Germline V gives CDR1 MNHEY, CDR2 SMNVEV (reference sequence). This CDR3 contains 13 residues. The V gene lost 5 bases and the J gene lost 6 bases, with 13 bases spanning the gap. CDR3 in amino acids: CASSPDFGNGYTF. CDR3 sequence (DNA): TGTGCCAGCAGTCCCGATTTCGGGAATGGCTACACCTTC.

This sequence joins TRBV6-1 and TRBJ1-2; D uncertain. CDR1 MNHNS and CDR2 SASEGT come from the germline V gene. Trimming pared 0 bases from V and 8 bases from J, leaving 16 bases between. The CDR3 length is 15 residues. CDR3 nucleotides: TGTGCCAGCAGTGAAGCGGAGGGTACGACGTTGGGCTACACCTTC. Translating gives CASSEAEGTTLGYTF.

This rearrangement joins TRBV6-5 to TRBJ2-7; 8 nucleotides agree with TRBD1. The CDR3 has 11 residues. The V gene's germline CDR1 is MNHEY and CDR2 SVGAGI. V gave up 6 bases and J gave up 6 bases; unmatched junction bases: 1. The chain's CDR3 is CASRGQGEQYF. CDR3 in DNA: TGTGCCAGCAGAGGACAGGGCGAGCAGTACTTC.

V is TRBV5-4 and J is TRBJ2-3, with D perhaps TRBD2 (6 bases). V lost 4 bases and J 0 bases, leaving 15 bases between the germline ends. The germline CDR1 and CDR2 sequences are SGHNT and YYREEE (reference sequence). The CDR3 is 16 amino acids. The CDR3 spells CASSPPFSGSTDTQYF. The CDR3 DNA reads as TGTGCCAGCAGCCCCCCCTTTAGCGGTAGCACAGATACGCAGTATTTT. The full variable domain, its missing parts supplied by reference TRBV5-4 and TRBJ2-3, is ETGVTQSPTHLIKTRGQQVTLRCSSQSGHNTVSWYQQALGQGPQFIFQYYREEENGRGNFPPRFSGLQFPNYSSELNVNALELDDSALYLCASSPPFSGSTDTQYFGPGTRLTVL.

This sequence joins TRBV28 and TRBJ1-4; D gene ambiguous. CDR1 and CDR2 from the germline V gene are MDHEN and SYDVKM. The CDR3 extends over 12 amino acids. Deletions cut 7 bases from V and 7 bases from J, with 10 bases between. The DNA of the CDR3 is TGTGCCAGCACTAGAAAACGTGAAAAACTGTTTTTT. Translated: CASTRKREKLFF. The full variable domain, with the rest looked up from reference TRBV28 and TRBJ1-4, is DVKVTQSSRYLVKRTGEKVFLECVQDMDHENMFWYRQDPGLGLRLIYFSYDVKMKEKGDIPEGYSVSREKKERFSLILESASTNQTSMYLCASTRKREKLFFGSGTQLSVL.

The chain uses TRBV11-2 and TRBJ1-1; TRBD1 matches at 9 bases. With V trimmed by 5 bases and J by 10 bases, 11 bases remained unmatched. The CDR3 covers 14 residues. The germline CDR1 and CDR2 sequences are SGHAT and FQNNGV. CDR3 sequence (DNA): TGTGCCAGCAGCCCCGGGACAGGGACGTTGACAGCTTTCTTT. It is translated as CASSPGTGTLTAFF.

The chain uses TRBV9 and TRBJ2-1; 9 nucleotides match TRBD2. The CDR3 runs 17 residues. CDR1 is SGDLS and CDR2 is YYNGEE in the germline V gene. J lost 7 bases, V lost 4 bases, and 15 bases had no gene match. This CDR3 reads CASSPYLGAGGQNEQFF. The CDR3 DNA reads TGTGCCAGCAGCCCTTACTTGGGTGCGGGGGGGCAGAATGAGCAGTTCTTC.

The rearrangement links TRBV4-1 to TRBJ2-3; no reliable D call. This CDR3 contains 14 residues. Trimming pared 3 bases from V and 0 bases from J, leaving 7 bases between. The germline gives CDR1 MGHRA, CDR2 YSYEKL. As DNA, the CDR3 is TGCGCCAGCAGCCATCTTTCTAGCACAGATACGCAGTATTTT. This codes for CASSHLSSTDTQYF.

Written as DNA, the CDR3 is TGTGCCAGCACTCGGACAATGGGGCGTGTCGATTCACCCCTCCACTTT. Protein: CASTRTMGRVDSPLHF. The V and J genes are TRBV2 and TRBJ1-6, with D perhaps TRBD1 (5 bases). The CDR3 is made up of 16 amino acids. V lost 7 bases, J lost 8 bases, and 21 bases lay in between. The V gene's germline CDR1 is SNHLY and CDR2 FYNNEI.

This clone appeared a single time. The chain combines TRBV4-1 with TRBJ2-2; 7 bases line up with TRBD1. In germline, CDR1 is MGHRA, CDR2 YSYEKL. The CDR3 sequence is 16 residues long. V was clipped by 0 bases and J by 4 bases; unmatched bases: 5. The CDR3 region has the DNA TGCGCCAGCAGCCAAGAAGGGGGCGAGGGCACCGGGGAGCTGTTTTTT. Its translation: CASSQEGGEGTGELFF.

The chain couples TRBV7-9 to TRBJ2-5; D possibly corresponds to TRBD2 (6 bases). This CDR3 contains 14 residues. V lost 5 bases and J 5 bases, leaving 15 bases between the germline ends. Germline lookup yields CDR1 SEHNR and CDR2 FQNEAQ (reference sequence). The CDR3 loop reads CASSPWGVGETQYF. As DNA, the CDR3 is TGTGCCAGCAGCCCCTGGGGGGTCGGGGAGACCCAGTACTTC. Full variable domain (outside the CDR3, taken from reference TRBV7-9 and TRBJ2-5): DTGVSQNPRHKITKRGQNVTFRCDPISEHNRLYWYRQTLGQGPEFLTYFQNEAQLEKSRLLSDRFSAERPKGSFSTLEIQRTEQGDSAMYLCASSPWGVGETQYFGPGTRLLVL.

The chain combines TRBV7-8 with TRBJ1-4, with 7 bases that match TRBD1. Germline assignment: CDR1 SGHVS and CDR2 FQNEAQ. The CDR3 has 15 amino acids. V was clipped by 5 bases and J by 7 bases; unmatched bases: 10. CDR3 loop: CASSLRTGSGEKLFF. The DNA of the CDR3 is TGTGCCAGCAGCCTCCGGACAGGATCGGGTGAAAAACTGTTTTTT.